This TCR beta chain was observed in a study of T cell changes during pregnancy in multiple sclerosis (dated by TCRdb to about 2019). About the study as a whole: Changes in the T cell repertoire over the course of pregnancy were examined in this study in women with multiple sclerosis.

CDR1 and CDR2, per the germline V gene (reference sequence), are SEHNR and FQNEAQ. The junction shows trimming of 4 bases on V and 6 bases on J, and the gene matches do not reach 8 bases of it. The CDR3 runs 14 residues from the cysteine to the phenylalanine. Here the CDR3 DNA is all that survives: 42 bases in frame from base 1. As for this clone: No antigen is known for it. No base-level quality is on record; no much larger clone is a single base apart.

Libraries came from the immunoSEQ multiplex PCR assay. Sourced from immuneACCESS, this table was stored by TCRdb with only in-frame sequences that have V and J called. A share of the clones is absent; for the studies checked, an unresolved V gene accounts for under half, and the remainder has no known explanation. The table for this sample lists some 69,000 clones; roughly 92% of them were counted only once. Together, the top ten hold over 2% of the sample. The sample was peripheral blood, taken in the second trimester of pregnancy. The sequence joins TRBV7-9 to TRBJ1-2; TRBD1 agrees with 7 junctional bases. The receptor was isolated from a female donor in good health, enrolled as a control in a pregnancy study. The CDR3 reads as follows: CASSSSGTDHGYTF. The nucleotide sequence reads TGTGCCAGCAGCTCGTCCGGGACAGACCATGGCTACACCTTC.